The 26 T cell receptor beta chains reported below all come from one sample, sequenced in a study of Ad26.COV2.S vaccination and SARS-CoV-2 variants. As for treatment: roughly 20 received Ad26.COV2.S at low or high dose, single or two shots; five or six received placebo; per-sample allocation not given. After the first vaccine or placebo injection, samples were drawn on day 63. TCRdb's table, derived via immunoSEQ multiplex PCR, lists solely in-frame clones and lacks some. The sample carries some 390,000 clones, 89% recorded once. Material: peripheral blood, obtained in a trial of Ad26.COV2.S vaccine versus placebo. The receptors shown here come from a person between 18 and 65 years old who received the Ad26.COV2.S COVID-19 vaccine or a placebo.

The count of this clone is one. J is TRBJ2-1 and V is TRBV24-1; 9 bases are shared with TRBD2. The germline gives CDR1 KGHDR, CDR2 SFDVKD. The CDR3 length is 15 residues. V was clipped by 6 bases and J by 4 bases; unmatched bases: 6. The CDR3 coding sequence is TGTGCCACCAGTCTGGCTAGCGGGACTTACAATGAGCAGTTCTTC. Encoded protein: CATSLASGTYNEQFF.

CDR3 nucleotide sequence: TGTGCCAGCAGCCTAGCGGGAGGGCCCGAGACCCAGTACTTC. It yields the protein CASSLAGGPETQYF. V and J are TRBV5-4 and TRBJ2-5; TRBD2 matches at 12 bases. The CDR3 is 14 residues long. CDR1 and CDR2 from the germline V gene are SGHNT and YYREEE (reference sequence). Germline trimming cut 4 bases from V and 5 bases from J; bases unmatched to any gene: 3.

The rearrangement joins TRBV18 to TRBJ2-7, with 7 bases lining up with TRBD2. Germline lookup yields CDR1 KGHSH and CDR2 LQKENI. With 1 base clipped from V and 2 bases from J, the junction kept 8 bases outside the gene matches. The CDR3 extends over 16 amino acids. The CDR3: CASSPQATGGPYEQYF. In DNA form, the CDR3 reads TGTGCCAGCTCACCACAGGCAACGGGAGGCCCCTACGAGCAGTACTTC.

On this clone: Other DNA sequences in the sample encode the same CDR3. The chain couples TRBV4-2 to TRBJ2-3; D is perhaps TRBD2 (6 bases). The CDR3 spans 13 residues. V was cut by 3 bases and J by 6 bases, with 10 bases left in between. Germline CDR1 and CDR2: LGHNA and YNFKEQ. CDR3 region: CASSQTSTDTQYF. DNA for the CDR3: TGTGCCAGCAGCCAGACTAGTACCGATACGCAGTATTTT.

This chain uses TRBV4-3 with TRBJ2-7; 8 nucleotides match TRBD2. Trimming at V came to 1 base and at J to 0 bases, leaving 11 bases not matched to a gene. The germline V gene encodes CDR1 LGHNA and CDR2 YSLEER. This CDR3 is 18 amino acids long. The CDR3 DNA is TGCGCCAGCAGCCAAGTGTATGGTAGCGGGACAAGCTCCTACGAGCAGTACTTC. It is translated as CASSQVYGSGTSSYEQYF.

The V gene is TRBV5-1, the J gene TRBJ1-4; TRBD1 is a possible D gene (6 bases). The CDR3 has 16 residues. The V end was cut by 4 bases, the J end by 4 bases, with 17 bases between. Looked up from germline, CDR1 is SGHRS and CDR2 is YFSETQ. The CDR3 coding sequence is TGCGCCAGCAGCCCGGAGCCGACAGGACTTAATGAAAAACTGTTTTTT. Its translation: CASSPEPTGLNEKLFF.

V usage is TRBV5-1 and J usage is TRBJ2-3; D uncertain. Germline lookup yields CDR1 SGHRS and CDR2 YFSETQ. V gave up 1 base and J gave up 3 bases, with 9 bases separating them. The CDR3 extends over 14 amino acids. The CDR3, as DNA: TGCGCCAGCAGCTTGTCGAGGAAAACAGATACGCAGTATTTT. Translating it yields CASSLSRKTDTQYF.

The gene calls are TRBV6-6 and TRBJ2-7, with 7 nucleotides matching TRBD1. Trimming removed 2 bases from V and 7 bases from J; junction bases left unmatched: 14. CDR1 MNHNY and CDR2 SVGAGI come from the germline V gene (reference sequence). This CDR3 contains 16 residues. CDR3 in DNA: TGTGCCAGCAGTTACGCGACAGGGCGCGGGTCGGGGGAGCAGTACTTC. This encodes CASSYATGRGSGEQYF.

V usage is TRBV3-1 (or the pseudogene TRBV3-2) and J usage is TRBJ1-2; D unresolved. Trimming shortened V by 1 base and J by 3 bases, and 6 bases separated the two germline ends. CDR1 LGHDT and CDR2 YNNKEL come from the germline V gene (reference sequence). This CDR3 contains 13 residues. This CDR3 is CASSQANDYGYTF. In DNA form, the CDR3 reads TGTGCCAGCAGCCAAGCAAATGACTATGGCTACACCTTC.

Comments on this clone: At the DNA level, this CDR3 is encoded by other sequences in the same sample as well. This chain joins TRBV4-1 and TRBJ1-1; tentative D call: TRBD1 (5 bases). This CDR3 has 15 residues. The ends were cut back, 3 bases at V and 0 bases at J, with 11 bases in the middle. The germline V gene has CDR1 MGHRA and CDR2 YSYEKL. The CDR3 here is CASSQATGMNTEAFF. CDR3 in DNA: TGCGCCAGCAGCCAGGCAACAGGAATGAACACTGAAGCTTTCTTT.

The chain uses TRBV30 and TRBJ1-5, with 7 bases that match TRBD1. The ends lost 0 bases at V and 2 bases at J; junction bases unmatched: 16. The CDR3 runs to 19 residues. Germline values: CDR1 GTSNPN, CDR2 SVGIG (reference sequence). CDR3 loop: CAWSVRGSGRVRGNQPQHF. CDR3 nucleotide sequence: TGTGCCTGGAGTGTCAGGGGGTCAGGGCGGGTACGGGGCAATCAGCCCCAGCATTTT.

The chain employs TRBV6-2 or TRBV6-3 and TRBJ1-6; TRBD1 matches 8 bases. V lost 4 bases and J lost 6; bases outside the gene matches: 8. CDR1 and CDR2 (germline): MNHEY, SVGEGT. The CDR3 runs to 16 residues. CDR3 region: CASSSKRTGTNSPLHF. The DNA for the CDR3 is TGTGCCAGCAGTTCTAAGCGGACAGGGACTAATTCACCCCTCCACTTT.

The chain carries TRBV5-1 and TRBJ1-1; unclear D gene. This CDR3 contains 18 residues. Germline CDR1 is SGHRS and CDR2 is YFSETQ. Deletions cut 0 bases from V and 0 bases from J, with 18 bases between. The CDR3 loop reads CASSLGSSGSILNTEAFF. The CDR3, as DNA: TGCGCCAGCAGCTTGGGTTCATCGGGTTCCATTTTGAACACTGAAGCTTTCTTT.

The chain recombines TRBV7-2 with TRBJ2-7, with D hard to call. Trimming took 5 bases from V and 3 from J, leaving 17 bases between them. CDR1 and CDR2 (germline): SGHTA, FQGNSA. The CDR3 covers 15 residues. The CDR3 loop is CASSPGADFYYEQYF. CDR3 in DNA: TGTGCCAGCAGCCCGGGTGCGGATTTCTACTACGAGCAGTACTTC.

Here the CDR3 DNA reads TGTGCCAGCAGTTTCCTAGCGGCTTTTTACTACAATGAGCAGTTCTTC. Translated: CASSFLAAFYYNEQFF. V gene TRBV28 combines with J gene TRBJ2-1; 7 nucleotides line up with TRBD2. Germline values: CDR1 MDHEN, CDR2 SYDVKM. CDR3 size: 16 residues. With 3 bases clipped from V and 3 bases from J, the junction kept 8 bases outside the gene matches.

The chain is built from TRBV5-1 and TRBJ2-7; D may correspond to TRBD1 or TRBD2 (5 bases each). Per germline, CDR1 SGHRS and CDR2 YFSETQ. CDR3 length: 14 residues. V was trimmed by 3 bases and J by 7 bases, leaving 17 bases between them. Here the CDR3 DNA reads TGCGCCAGCAGCTCGCAGGGAGAGAATAGGGAGCAGTACTTC. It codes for CASSSQGENREQYF.

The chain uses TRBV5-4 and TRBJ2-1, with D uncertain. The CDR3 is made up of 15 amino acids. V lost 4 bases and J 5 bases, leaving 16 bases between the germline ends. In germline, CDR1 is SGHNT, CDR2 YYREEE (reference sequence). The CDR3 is CASSVSPGRHNEQFF. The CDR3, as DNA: TGTGCCAGCAGCGTATCTCCGGGCAGGCACAATGAGCAGTTCTTC.

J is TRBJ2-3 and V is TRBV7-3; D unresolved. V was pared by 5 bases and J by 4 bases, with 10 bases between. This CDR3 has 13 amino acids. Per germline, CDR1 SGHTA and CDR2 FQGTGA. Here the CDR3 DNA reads TGTGCCAGCAGCCCCACCCCCCCAGATACGCAGTATTTT. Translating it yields CASSPTPPDTQYF.

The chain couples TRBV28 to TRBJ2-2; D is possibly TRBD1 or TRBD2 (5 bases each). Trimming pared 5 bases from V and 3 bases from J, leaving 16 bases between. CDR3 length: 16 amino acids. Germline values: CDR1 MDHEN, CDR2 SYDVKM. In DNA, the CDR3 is TGTGCCAGCAGTCCAAGGGACGGCCGGGACACCGGGGAGCTGTTTTTT. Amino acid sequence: CASSPRDGRDTGELFF. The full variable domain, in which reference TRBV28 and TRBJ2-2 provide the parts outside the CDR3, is DVKVTQSSRYLVKRTGEKVFLECVQDMDHENMFWYRQDPGLGLRLIYFSYDVKMKEKGDIPEGYSVSREKKERFSLILESASTNQTSMYLCASSPRDGRDTGELFFGEGSRLTVL.

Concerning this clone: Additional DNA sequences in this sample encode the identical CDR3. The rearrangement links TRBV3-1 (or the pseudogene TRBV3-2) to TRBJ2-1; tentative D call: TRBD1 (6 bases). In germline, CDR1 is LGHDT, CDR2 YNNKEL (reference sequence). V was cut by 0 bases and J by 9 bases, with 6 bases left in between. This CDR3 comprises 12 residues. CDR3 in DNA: TGTGCCAGCAGCCAAGACAGGGGTGAGCAGTTCTTC. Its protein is CASSQDRGEQFF.

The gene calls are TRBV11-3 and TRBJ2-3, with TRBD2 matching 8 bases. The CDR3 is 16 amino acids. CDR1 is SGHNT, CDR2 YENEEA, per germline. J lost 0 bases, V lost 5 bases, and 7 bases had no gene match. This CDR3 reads CASSPPGLGSTDTQYF. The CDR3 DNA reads TGTGCCAGCAGCCCACCGGGACTAGGAAGCACAGATACGCAGTATTTT.

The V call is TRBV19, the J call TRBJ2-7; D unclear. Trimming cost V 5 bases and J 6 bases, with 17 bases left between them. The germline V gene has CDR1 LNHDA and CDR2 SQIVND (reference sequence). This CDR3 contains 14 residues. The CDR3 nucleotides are TGTGCCAGTAGTGATCTCGGCCCCATACCCGAGCAGTACTTC. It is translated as CASSDLGPIPEQYF.

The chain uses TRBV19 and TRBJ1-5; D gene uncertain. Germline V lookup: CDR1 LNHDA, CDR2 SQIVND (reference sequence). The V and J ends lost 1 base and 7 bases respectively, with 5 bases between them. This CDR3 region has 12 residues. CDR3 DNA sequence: TGTGCCAGTAGTATAGCGGCGCAGCCCCAGCATTTT. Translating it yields CASSIAAQPQHF.

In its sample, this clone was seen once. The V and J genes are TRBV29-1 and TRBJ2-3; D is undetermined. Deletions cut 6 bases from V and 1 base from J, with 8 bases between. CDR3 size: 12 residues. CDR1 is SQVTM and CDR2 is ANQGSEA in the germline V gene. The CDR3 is CSVYDRTDTQYF. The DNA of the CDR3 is TGCAGCGTCTACGACCGCACAGATACGCAGTATTTT.

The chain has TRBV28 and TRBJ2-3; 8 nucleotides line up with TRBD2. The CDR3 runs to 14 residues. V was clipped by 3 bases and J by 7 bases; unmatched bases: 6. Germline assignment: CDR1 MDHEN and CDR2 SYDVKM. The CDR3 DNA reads TGTGCCAGCAGTTTGGGTCCTAGCGGGTATACGCAGTATTTT. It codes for CASSLGPSGYTQYF.

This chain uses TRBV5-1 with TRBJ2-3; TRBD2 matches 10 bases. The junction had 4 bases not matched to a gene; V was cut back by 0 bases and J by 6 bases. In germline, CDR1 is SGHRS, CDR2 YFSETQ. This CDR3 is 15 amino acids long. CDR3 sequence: CASSLGLAGVDTQYF. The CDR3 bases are TGCGCCAGCAGCTTGGGCCTAGCGGGAGTGGATACGCAGTATTTT.